Following are 21 T cell receptor beta chains from one sample sequenced in a study of read filtering for tumor transcriptome and immune sequencing. Molecular barcoded adaptors covering alpha/delta and beta/gamma chains were used on approximately 440 ng RNA. TCRdb used MiXCR to reprocess the reads, holding one entry per CDR3 protein. The sample includes 20,000 or so distinct CDR3 sequences, roughly a fifth of them seen just once. The sequencing input was a population of CD138-negative cells sorted from bone marrow. The receptors were sampled from a donor aged 40 or over with multiple myeloma.

This clonotype was seen repeatedly, ten times or more. The chain couples TRBV30 to TRBJ2-1, with 8 bases matching TRBD2. The CDR3 sequence is 14 residues long. Germline trimming cut 3 bases from V and 0 bases from J; bases unmatched to any gene: 1. Germline CDR1 and CDR2: GTSNPN and SVGIG (reference sequence). The CDR3 sequence is CAWRSGSSYNEQFF. CDR3 bases: TGTGCCTGGAGAAGCGGGAGCTCCTACAATGAGCAGTTCTTC.

At least ten counts were recorded for this clonotype. This chain uses TRBV28 with TRBJ2-2; 9 bases are a match to TRBD1. The CDR3 covers 15 residues. J gave up 4 bases and V 7 bases, and 7 bases lay outside the gene matches. Germline CDR1 and CDR2: MDHEN and SYDVKM. As DNA, the CDR3 is TGTGCCAGCAACAAACAGGGGGCCAGCACCGGGGAGCTGTTTTTT. Amino acid sequence: CASNKQGASTGELFF.

This clonotype was detected a few times. The germline gene is not matched at one end of the junction; a read error may be the cause. DNA for the CDR3: TGTGCCGGCAGCCCGACGCTAGCTCGCAATGAGCAGTTCTTC. It specifies CAGSPTLARNEQFF. The rearrangement links TRBV3-1 to TRBJ2-1; TRBD2 might be the D (5 bases). Per germline, CDR1 LGHDT and CDR2 YNNKEL (reference sequence). The CDR3 has 14 residues.

The rearrangement links TRBV29-1 to TRBJ2-1; the D gene is possibly TRBD2 (5 bases). The CDR3 consists of 16 residues. The V and J ends lost 3 bases and 0 bases respectively, with 15 bases between them. CDR1 SQVTM and CDR2 ANQGSEA come from the germline V gene. DNA for the CDR3: TGCAGCGTTGATAGTAGCGAACTTATCTCCTACAATGAGCAGTTCTTC. It encodes CSVDSSELISYNEQFF.

This clonotype is termed medium-sized. V gene TRBV28 combines with J gene TRBJ1-1; D may be TRBD1 (6 bases). This CDR3 has 15 amino acids. Germline V gene data show CDR1 as MDHEN and CDR2 as SYDVKM. V lost 2 bases, J lost 2 bases, and 12 bases lay in between. The DNA for the CDR3 is TGTGCCAGCAGTTTAGGGGGGCTAACCAACACTGAAGCTTTCTTT. Translated, it gives CASSLGGLTNTEAFF.

This clonotype was observed at least ten times. The chain joins TRBV12-3 or TRBV12-4 to TRBJ1-5; the D is unclear. Trimming left V 6 bases short and J 5 bases short, with 11 bases between. This CDR3 has 13 amino acids. CDR3 in amino acids: CASSLARDQPQHF. The DNA of the CDR3 is TGTGCCAGCAGCCTAGCCCGGGATCAGCCCCAGCATTTT.

Comments on this clonotype: A read error may explain this, as a much larger clone is one base away. The chain recombines TRBV7-2 with TRBJ2-1; unclear D gene. Germline CDR1 reads SGHTA; CDR2 reads FQGNSA. This CDR3 is 13 amino acids long. Trimming cost V 0 bases and J 5 bases, with 5 bases left between them. Here the CDR3 reads CASSLAQDNEQFF. CDR3 nucleotide sequence: TGTGCCAGCAGCTTAGCCCAGGACAATGAGCAGTTCTTC.

This clonotype occurred many times. The J gene is TRBJ2-5, the V gene TRBV29-1; tentative D call: TRBD1 (6 bases). CDR3 length equals 14 residues. Trimming took 0 bases from V and 3 from J, leaving 11 bases between them. Germline assignment: CDR1 SQVTM and CDR2 ANQGSEA. Here the CDR3 DNA reads TGCAGCGTTGAAGATTGGGCAGGGGAAGAGACCCAGTACTTC. Protein sequence: CSVEDWAGEETQYF.

The V call is TRBV4-1, the J call TRBJ2-5; unclear D gene. The length of the CDR3 is 15 residues. Trimming took off 0 bases at V and 2 bases at J, with 10 bases between the two ends. Germline V gives CDR1 MGHRA, CDR2 YSYEKL. The DNA of the CDR3 is TGCGCCAGCAGCCAAGATCGTGTCAGGCAAGAGACCCAGTACTTC. The encoded protein is CASSQDRVRQETQYF.

V gene TRBV7-6 combines with J gene TRBJ2-3; perhaps TRBD2 as D (5 bases). The length of the CDR3 is 15 residues. Germline CDR1 is SGHVS and CDR2 is FNYEAQ. Between the trimmed V and J ends, which lost 4 bases and 3 bases, there was a span of 14 bases. DNA for the CDR3: TGTGCCAGCAGCTCCCAACTTACTAGAACAGATACGCAGTATTTT. Amino acid sequence: CASSSQLTRTDTQYF.

The genes are TRBV4-1 and TRBJ2-3; D perhaps matches TRBD2 (5 bases). This CDR3 comprises 14 residues. Germline V lookup: CDR1 MGHRA, CDR2 YSYEKL. V gave up 2 bases and J gave up 7 bases, with 13 bases separating them. The CDR3 reads CASSQPGMAYTQYF. CDR3 DNA: TGCGCCAGCAGCCAACCCGGGATGGCGTATACGCAGTATTTT.

This clonotype came up a few times. This chain uses TRBV11-2 with TRBJ1-1; no reliable D call. V lost 3 bases, J lost 0 bases, and 5 bases lay in between. The CDR3 extends over 13 amino acids. Germline V CDR1 and CDR2: SGHAT, FQNNGV. The CDR3: CASSFGLNTEAFF. The CDR3 DNA sequence: TGTGCCAGCAGCTTTGGCCTGAACACTGAAGCTTTCTTT.

This clonotype was observed a handful of times. This chain connects TRBV20-1 to TRBJ2-7; TRBD2 matches 7 bases. The germline V gene encodes CDR1 DFQATT and CDR2 SNEGSKA (reference sequence). The V segment lost 0 bases and the J segment 1 base; nucleotides outside the gene matches: 9. This CDR3 is 16 amino acids long. The CDR3 spells CSARDMREGRSYEQYF. CDR3 DNA: TGCAGTGCTAGAGATATGAGGGAGGGCCGGTCCTACGAGCAGTACTTC.

CDR3 nucleotides: TGTGCCAGCAGCCGCCCAAGGAAGGGGTTTGCCGAGCAGTACTTC. It yields the protein CASSRPRKGFAEQYF. The chain links TRBV3-1 to TRBJ2-7; perhaps TRBD1 as D (5 bases). The CDR3 has 15 amino acids. V gave up 4 bases and J gave up 6 bases, with 19 bases separating them. Germline V gene lookup returns CDR1 LGHDT and CDR2 YNNKEL (reference sequence).

As concerns this clonotype: A junction boundary mismatches the germline segment, possibly from a read error. This sequence joins TRBV28 and TRBJ2-1, with TRBD2 identical over 9 bases. The CDR3 is 14 residues long. The germline gives CDR1 MDHEN, CDR2 SYDVKM. For the CDR3, the DNA is TGTGCCAGCAAGGGGTTAGCGGGAGTTCATGAGCAGCTCTTC. Protein product: CASKGLAGVHEQLF.

This clonotype was observed a few times. V usage is TRBV11-3 and J usage is TRBJ2-1, with 14 positions matching TRBD2. CDR3 length: 18 amino acids. Germline lookup yields CDR1 SGHNT and CDR2 YENEEA. J lost 5 bases, V lost 4 bases, and 10 bases had no gene match. The CDR3 loop reads CASSSRTSGRPTDNEQFF. The DNA for the CDR3 is TGTGCCAGCAGCTCCCGGACTAGCGGGAGGCCAACTGACAATGAGCAGTTCTTC.

Many counts were recorded for this clonotype. This chain uses TRBV7-8 with TRBJ2-1, with D perhaps assigned TRBD1 or TRBD2 (5 bases each). The CDR3 has 12 amino acids. CDR1 is SGHVS, CDR2 FQNEAQ, per germline. V dropped 5 bases and J dropped 7 bases, with 9 bases sitting between them. In DNA, the CDR3 is TGTGCCAGCAGCCGCAGGGAGAATGAGCAGTTCTTC. Its translation: CASSRRENEQFF.

This clonotype occurred a few times. This chain joins TRBV6-2 or TRBV6-3 and TRBJ2-7; 7 bases are a match to TRBD2. CDR1 is MNHEY and CDR2 is SVGEGT in the germline V gene. The CDR3 totals 15 residues. The V and J ends lost 5 bases and 7 bases, in that order; junction bases with no gene match: 14. The CDR3 sequence: CASSHPRAGVSEQYF. The CDR3, as DNA: TGTGCCAGCAGTCACCCCAGGGCGGGAGTGAGTGAGCAGTACTTC.

A few counts support this clonotype. V gene TRBV9 combines with J gene TRBJ2-7, with 10 positions matching TRBD2. There are 15 residues in the CDR3. V lost 5 bases to trimming and J lost 1 base; unmatched junction nucleotides: 6. CDR1 is SGDLS and CDR2 is YYNGEE in the germline V gene. The chain's CDR3 is CASSRTSGPSYEQYF. The DNA for the CDR3 is TGTGCCAGCAGTAGGACTAGCGGTCCTTCCTACGAGCAGTACTTC.

The chain recombines TRBV29-1 with TRBJ1-1; weak D call: TRBD1 (5 bases). V was clipped by 7 bases and J by 6 bases, with 21 bases between them. The CDR3 runs 14 residues. CDR1 and CDR2 (germline): SQVTM, ANQGSEA. The CDR3 DNA reads TGCAGCGCCGAAGGTGGGGGTAACTTCGCTGAAGCTTTCTTT. Protein product: CSAEGGGNFAEAFF.

This clonotype was counted many times. The V call is TRBV29-1, the J call TRBJ2-7; 11 positions match TRBD2. Germline V lookup: CDR1 SQVTM, CDR2 ANQGSEA. The CDR3 length is 15 residues. With V trimmed by 6 bases and J by 0 bases, 7 bases remained unmatched. The CDR3: CSVLGLADSSYEQYF. The CDR3 bases are TGCAGCGTCTTGGGACTAGCGGACAGCTCCTACGAGCAGTACTTC.